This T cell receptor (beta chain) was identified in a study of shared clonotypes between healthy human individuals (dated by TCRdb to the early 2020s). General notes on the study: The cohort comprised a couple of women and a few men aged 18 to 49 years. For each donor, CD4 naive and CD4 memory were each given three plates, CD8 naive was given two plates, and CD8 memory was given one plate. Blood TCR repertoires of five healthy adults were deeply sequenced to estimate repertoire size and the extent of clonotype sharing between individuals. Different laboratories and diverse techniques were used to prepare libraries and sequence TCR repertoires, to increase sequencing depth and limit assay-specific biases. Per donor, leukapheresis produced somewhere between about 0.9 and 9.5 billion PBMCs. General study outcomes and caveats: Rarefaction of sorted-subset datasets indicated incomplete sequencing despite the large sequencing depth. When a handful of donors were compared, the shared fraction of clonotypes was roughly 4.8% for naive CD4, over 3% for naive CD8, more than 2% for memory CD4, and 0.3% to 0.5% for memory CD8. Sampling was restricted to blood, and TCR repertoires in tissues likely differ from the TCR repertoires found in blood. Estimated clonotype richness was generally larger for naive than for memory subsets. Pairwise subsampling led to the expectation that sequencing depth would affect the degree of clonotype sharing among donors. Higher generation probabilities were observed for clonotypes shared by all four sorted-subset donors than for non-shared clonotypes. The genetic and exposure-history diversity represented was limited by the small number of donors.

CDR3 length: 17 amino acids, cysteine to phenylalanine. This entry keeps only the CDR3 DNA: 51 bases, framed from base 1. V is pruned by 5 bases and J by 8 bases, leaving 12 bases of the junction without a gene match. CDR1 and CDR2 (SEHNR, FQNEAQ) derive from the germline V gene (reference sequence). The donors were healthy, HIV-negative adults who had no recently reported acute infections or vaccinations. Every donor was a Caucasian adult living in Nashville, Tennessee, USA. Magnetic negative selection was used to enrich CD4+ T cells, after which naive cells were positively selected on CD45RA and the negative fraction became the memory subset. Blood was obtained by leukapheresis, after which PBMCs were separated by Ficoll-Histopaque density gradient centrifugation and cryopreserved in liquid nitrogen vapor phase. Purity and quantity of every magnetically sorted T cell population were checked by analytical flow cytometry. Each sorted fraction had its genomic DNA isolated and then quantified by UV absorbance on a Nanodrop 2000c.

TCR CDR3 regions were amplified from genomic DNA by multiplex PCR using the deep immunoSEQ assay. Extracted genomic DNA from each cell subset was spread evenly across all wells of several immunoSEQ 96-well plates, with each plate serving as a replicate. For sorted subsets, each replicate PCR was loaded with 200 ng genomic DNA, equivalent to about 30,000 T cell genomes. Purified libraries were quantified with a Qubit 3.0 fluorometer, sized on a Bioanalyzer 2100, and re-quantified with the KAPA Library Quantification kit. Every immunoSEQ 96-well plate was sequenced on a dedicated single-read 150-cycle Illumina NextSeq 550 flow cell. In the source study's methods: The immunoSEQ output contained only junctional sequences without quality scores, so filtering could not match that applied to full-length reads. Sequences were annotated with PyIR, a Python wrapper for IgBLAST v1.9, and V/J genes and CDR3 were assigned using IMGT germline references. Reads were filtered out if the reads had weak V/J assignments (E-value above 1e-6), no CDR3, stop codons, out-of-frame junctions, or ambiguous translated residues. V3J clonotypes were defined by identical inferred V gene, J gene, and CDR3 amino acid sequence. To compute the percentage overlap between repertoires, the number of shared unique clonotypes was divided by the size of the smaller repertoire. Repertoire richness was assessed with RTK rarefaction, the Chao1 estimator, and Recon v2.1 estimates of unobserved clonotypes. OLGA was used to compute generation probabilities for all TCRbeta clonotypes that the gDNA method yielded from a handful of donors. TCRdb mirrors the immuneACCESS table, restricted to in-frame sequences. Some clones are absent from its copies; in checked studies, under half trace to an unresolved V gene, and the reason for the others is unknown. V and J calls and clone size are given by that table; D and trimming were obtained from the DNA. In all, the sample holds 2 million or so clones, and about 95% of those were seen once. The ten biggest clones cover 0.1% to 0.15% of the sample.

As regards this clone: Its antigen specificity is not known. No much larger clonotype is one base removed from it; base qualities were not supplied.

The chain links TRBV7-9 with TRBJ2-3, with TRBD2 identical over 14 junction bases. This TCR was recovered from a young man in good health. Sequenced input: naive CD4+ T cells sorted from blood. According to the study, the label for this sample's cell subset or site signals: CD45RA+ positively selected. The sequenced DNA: TGTGCCAGCAGCCCCCTGGGACTAGCGGGGGCTGGGGGTACGCAGTATTTT. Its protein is CASSPLGLAGAGGTQYF.